Below, 23 T cell receptor beta chains from the same sample are listed, as sequenced in a study of T cell clonotyping in hematopoietic cell transplantation. This sample's time point: recipient sample about 28 days before transplant, after cytoreduction. The repertoire was sequenced with immunoSEQ multiplex PCR; TCRdb's copy has only in-frame clones and lacks some. Among approximately 26,000 clones listed, around 83% were seen once. Source: peripheral blood mononuclear cells, taken before stem cell transplant. The origin of the receptors is a woman aged 55-69 years with acute myeloid leukemia. Some clones in this sample may be carry-over from other donors' samples.

This clone has more than one count but fewer than ten. The rearrangement links TRBV7-2 to TRBJ2-7, with D unresolved. V was pared by 5 bases and J by 3 bases, with 17 bases between. The germline V gene has CDR1 SGHTA and CDR2 FQGNSA. This CDR3 is 15 amino acids long. The CDR3, as DNA: TGTGCCAGCAGCCCCACCGGCGGCATCGGCTACGAGCAGTACTTC. Translating it yields CASSPTGGIGYEQYF.

This chain links TRBV4-3 with TRBJ1-2, with D possibly matching TRBD1 (5 bases). CDR1 is LGHNA, CDR2 YSLEER, per germline. V dropped 0 bases and J dropped 6 bases, with 14 bases sitting between them. The CDR3 has 15 amino acids. CDR3 sequence reads: CASSQDRQGLHGYTF. The CDR3 region has the DNA TGCGCCAGCAGCCAAGATCGGCAGGGCCTCCATGGCTACACCTTC.

V usage is TRBV7-2 and J usage is TRBJ2-3; 7 bases map to TRBD2. The CDR3 is made up of 15 amino acids. CDR1 and CDR2 (germline): SGHTA, FQGNSA. Losses at the gene ends were 5 bases for V and 6 bases for J; bases not matched to a gene: 11. DNA of the CDR3: TGTGCCAGCAGCCCCGGGAGCGGGGCTCTTGATACGCAGTATTTT. Its translation: CASSPGSGALDTQYF.

V usage is TRBV28 and J usage is TRBJ1-4, with D hard to call. The V gene's germline CDR1 is MDHEN and CDR2 SYDVKM. This CDR3 comprises 15 residues. The V end was cut by 2 bases, the J end by 3 bases, with 10 bases between. This CDR3 reads CASSLQEGPNEKLFF. The DNA of the CDR3 is TGTGCCAGCAGTTTACAGGAGGGTCCTAATGAAAAACTGTTTTTT. The whole variable domain, remainder taken from reference TRBV28 and TRBJ1-4, is DVKVTQSSRYLVKRTGEKVFLECVQDMDHENMFWYRQDPGLGLRLIYFSYDVKMKEKGDIPEGYSVSREKKERFSLILESASTNQTSMYLCASSLQEGPNEKLFFGSGTQLSVL.

V usage is TRBV25-1 and J usage is TRBJ1-4; 8 bases align to TRBD1. V gave up 4 bases and J gave up 6 bases; unmatched junction bases: 4. Germline V gene lookup returns CDR1 MGHDK and CDR2 SYGVNS. The length of the CDR3 is 14 residues. This CDR3 is CASSVQGAHEKLFF. The CDR3 region has the DNA TGTGCCAGCAGTGTCCAGGGGGCCCATGAAAAACTGTTTTTT.

The chain employs TRBV4-3 and TRBJ2-1; possibly TRBD2 for D (5 bases). V lost 0 bases and J lost 0, with 9 bases in between. The germline V gene has CDR1 LGHNA and CDR2 YSLEER. This CDR3 is 16 amino acids long. CDR3 region: CASSQDFGLSYNEQFF. CDR3 sequence (DNA): TGCGCCAGCAGCCAAGATTTCGGACTCTCCTACAATGAGCAGTTCTTC.

The V call is TRBV27, the J call TRBJ2-7, with 11 bases fitting TRBD1. The CDR3 covers 15 residues. Germline assignment: CDR1 MNHEY and CDR2 SMNVEV (reference sequence). Trimming cost V 5 bases and J 2 bases; bases outside gene matches: 5. CDR3 nucleotide sequence: TGTGCCAGCAGTCCCTGGACAGGGGGCCCCTACGAGCAGTACTTC. This gives the protein CASSPWTGGPYEQYF.

This chain uses TRBV7-9 with TRBJ2-7; D remains unclear. V was trimmed by 3 bases and J by 2 bases, leaving 8 bases between them. Germline V gene data show CDR1 as SEHNR and CDR2 as FQNEAQ (reference sequence). The CDR3 has 13 residues. CDR3 loop: CASSLQETYEQYF. The DNA of the CDR3 is TGTGCCAGCAGCTTGCAAGAAACCTACGAGCAGTACTTC.

The gene calls are TRBV6-4 and TRBJ2-3; 7 nucleotides align to TRBD2. Germline V gene lookup returns CDR1 MRHNA and CDR2 SNTAGT. V was clipped by 3 bases and J by 1 base; unmatched bases: 7. The CDR3 consists of 16 residues. CDR3 protein: CASSESPGGRTDTQYF. The CDR3 DNA sequence: TGTGCCAGCAGTGAATCGCCGGGAGGCCGCACAGATACGCAGTATTTT.

The V gene is TRBV5-1, the J gene TRBJ1-1; D might be TRBD1 (5 bases). The germline gives CDR1 SGHRS, CDR2 YFSETQ. The CDR3 spans 15 residues. The V gene lost 0 bases and the J gene lost 5 bases, with 14 bases spanning the gap. DNA of the CDR3: TGCGCCAGCAGCTTGGTGATTGGGGGAAGGACTGAAGCTTTCTTT. This gives the protein CASSLVIGGRTEAFF.

V and J are TRBV7-2 and TRBJ1-5; D is perhaps TRBD1 (5 bases). Per germline, CDR1 SGHTA and CDR2 FQGNSA. V lost 2 bases to trimming and J lost 3 bases, with 11 bases between them. This CDR3 has 15 amino acids. Here the CDR3 reads CASSLRDRPNQPQHF. CDR3 DNA sequence: TGTGCCAGCAGCTTAAGAGACAGACCCAATCAGCCCCAGCATTTT.

CDR3 residues: CASSEFSGFGQGYNQPQHF. CDR3 nucleotide sequence: TGTGCCAGCAGTGAATTTTCGGGTTTTGGACAGGGATATAATCAGCCCCAGCATTTT. This chain uses TRBV2 with TRBJ1-5; 8 nucleotides line up with TRBD1. Per germline, CDR1 SNHLY and CDR2 FYNNEI. CDR3 length: 19 residues. The V gene end was trimmed by 2 bases and the J gene end by 4 bases; junction bases not matched to a gene: 16.

This clone has more than one count but fewer than ten. The chain is built from TRBV28 and TRBJ1-4; 7 bases are a match to TRBD1. V shed 5 bases and J 13 bases; nucleotides not matched to a gene: 7. CDR1 is MDHEN, CDR2 SYDVKM, per germline. The CDR3 is 12 residues long. The CDR3 sequence is CASSPGQEILFF. DNA for the CDR3: TGTGCCAGCAGTCCAGGACAGGAGATACTGTTTTTT.

The chain recombines TRBV20-1 with TRBJ1-2; D is perhaps TRBD1 (6 bases). The CDR3 loop spans 11 amino acids. From germline, CDR1 is DFQATT and CDR2 SNEGSKA (reference sequence). The CDR3, as DNA: TGCAGAGGAGGGGGAGACTATGGCTACACCTTC. Its translation is CRGGGDYGYTF.

The chain combines TRBV7-2 with TRBJ1-1, with D hard to call. The CDR3 sequence is 14 residues long. The V gene's germline CDR1 is SGHTA and CDR2 FQGNSA. V lost 10 bases and J lost 0, with 15 bases in between. CDR3 coding DNA: TGTGCCACCAAGTATCCTCCAATGAACACTGAAGCTTTCTTT. Translating it yields CATKYPPMNTEAFF.

This chain links TRBV25-1 with TRBJ2-6, with 8 bases fitting TRBD2. Germline loops: CDR1 MGHDK, CDR2 SYGVNS. Unmatched junction bases numbered 6, after V lost 2 bases and J lost 3 bases. This CDR3 contains 17 residues. The CDR3 DNA reads as TGTGCCAGCAGTGAACGGGGGGGCGCTGGTGGGGCCAACGTCCTGACTTTC. It is translated as CASSERGGAGGANVLTF.

The chain recombines TRBV5-4 with TRBJ2-5; tentative D call: TRBD1 (5 bases). Germline V gene lookup returns CDR1 SGHNT and CDR2 YYREEE (reference sequence). V dropped 4 bases and J dropped 5 bases, with 15 bases sitting between them. The CDR3 totals 14 residues. CDR3 loop: CASSHRGARETQYF. The CDR3 DNA reads TGTGCCAGCAGCCACCGTGGGGCACGGGAGACCCAGTACTTC.

The chain links TRBV6-5 to TRBJ1-4; 8 nucleotides match TRBD1. J was trimmed by 6 bases and V by 4 bases; bases with no gene match: 4. Germline CDR1 and CDR2: MNHEY and SVGAGI. The CDR3 is 14 residues long. In DNA form, the CDR3 reads TGTGCCAGCAGTTCCATGGGACAGGATGAAAAACTGTTTTTT. This sequence encodes CASSSMGQDEKLFF.

This chain connects TRBV2 to TRBJ1-3, with D perhaps matching TRBD1 (5 bases). V lost 8 bases and J 0 bases, leaving 17 bases between the germline ends. There are 16 residues in the CDR3. Germline V gene sequence: CDR1 SNHLY, CDR2 FYNNEI. CDR3 sequence (DNA): TGTGCCAGCGGGTCCGTGGGGGGGTTCTCTGGAAACACCATATATTTT. The encoded protein is CASGSVGGFSGNTIYF.

The V gene is TRBV9, the J gene TRBJ2-7, with 7 bases fitting TRBD2. The germline CDR1 and CDR2 sequences are SGDLS and YYNGEE. With V trimmed by 3 bases and J by 1 base, 10 bases remained unmatched. The CDR3 is made up of 16 amino acids. This CDR3 is CASSAGGLAASYEQYF. CDR3 sequence (DNA): TGTGCCAGCAGCGCCGGTGGGCTAGCGGCTTCCTACGAGCAGTACTTC.

The chain combines TRBV7-2 with TRBJ2-1; 11 bases align to TRBD2. Germline V gene data show CDR1 as SGHTA and CDR2 as FQGNSA. The length of the CDR3 is 15 residues. The V segment lost 7 bases and the J segment 8 bases; nucleotides outside the gene matches: 10. The DNA of the CDR3 is TGTGCCAGCAAGCTGACTAGCGGGGAATCTGATGAGCAGTTCTTC. Protein: CASKLTSGESDEQFF.

CDR3 nucleotides: TGTGCCAGCAGCGCCAGGACAGCTAGCAATCAGCCCCAGCATTTT. The encoded protein is CASSARTASNQPQHF. The chain links TRBV7-8 to TRBJ1-5, with D maybe TRBD1 (6 bases). There are 15 residues in the CDR3. Per the germline V gene, CDR1 is SGHVS and CDR2 is FQNEAQ. V shed 5 bases and J shed 0 bases, with 11 bases lying between them. The full variable domain, rest sourced from reference TRBV7-8 and TRBJ1-5, is GAGVSQSPRYKVAKRGQDVALRCDPISGHVSLFWYQQALGQGPEFLTYFQNEAQLDKSGLPSDRFFAERPEGSVSTLKIQRTQQEDSAVYLCASSARTASNQPQHFGDGTRLSIL.

This clone was seen a few times. This CDR3 is CASSLAQGLNSPLHF. The DNA for the CDR3 is TGTGCCAGCAGCTTAGCGCAGGGTTTGAATTCACCCCTCCACTTT. The chain combines TRBV7-2 with TRBJ1-6; TRBD1 might be the D (5 bases). Germline V gene sequence: CDR1 SGHTA, CDR2 FQGNSA. V was cut by 0 bases and J by 7 bases, with 10 bases left in between. The CDR3 has 15 amino acids.